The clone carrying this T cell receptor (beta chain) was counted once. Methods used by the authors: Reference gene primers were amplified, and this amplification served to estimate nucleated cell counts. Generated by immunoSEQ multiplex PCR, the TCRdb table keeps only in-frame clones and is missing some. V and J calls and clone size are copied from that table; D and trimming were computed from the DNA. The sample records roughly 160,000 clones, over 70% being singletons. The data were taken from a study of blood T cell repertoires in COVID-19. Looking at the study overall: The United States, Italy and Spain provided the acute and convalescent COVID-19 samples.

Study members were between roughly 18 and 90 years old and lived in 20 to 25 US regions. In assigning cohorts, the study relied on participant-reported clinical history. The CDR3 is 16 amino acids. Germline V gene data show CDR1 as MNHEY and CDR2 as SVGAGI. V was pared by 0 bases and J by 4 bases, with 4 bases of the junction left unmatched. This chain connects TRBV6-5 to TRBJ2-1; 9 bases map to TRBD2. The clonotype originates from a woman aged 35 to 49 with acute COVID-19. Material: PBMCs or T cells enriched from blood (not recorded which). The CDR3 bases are TGTGCCAGCAGTTACTCAGTCCTAGCGGGATACAATGAGCAGTTCTTC. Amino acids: CASSYSVLAGYNEQFF.